This T cell receptor beta chain was recorded in a study of blood T cell repertoires in COVID-19. Overall study context: The samples span acute and convalescent COVID-19 from the United States, Italy and Spain. PBMCs, B-cell-depleted T cells, or T cells were the source of the cDNA or gDNA that made up the material.

Original data processing: Amplification of reference gene primers provided the estimated nucleated cell counts. TCRdb's copy holds only in-frame clones and misses some; the assay was immunoSEQ multiplex PCR. D and trimming were read from the DNA, whereas the V and J calls and clone size are those reported in that table. The data hold fewer than 400,000 clones, with just under 90% observed a single time. Per germline, CDR1 SGHKS and CDR2 YYEKEE (reference sequence). Deletions cut 4 bases from V and 0 bases from J, with 17 bases between. The CDR3 is 17 residues long. This study enrolled people aged roughly 18 to 89 from roughly 22 US geographic areas.

V gene TRBV5-5 combines with J gene TRBJ1-5; D is perhaps TRBD1 (5 bases). Input material: PBMCs or T cells enriched from blood (not recorded which). This TCR was sampled from a woman aged 45 to 65 who had recovered from COVID-19. Here the CDR3 reads CASSMVGTPYSNQPQHF. The CDR3 DNA follows: TGTGCCAGCAGCATGGTGGGGACTCCTTATAGCAATCAGCCCCAGCATTTT.